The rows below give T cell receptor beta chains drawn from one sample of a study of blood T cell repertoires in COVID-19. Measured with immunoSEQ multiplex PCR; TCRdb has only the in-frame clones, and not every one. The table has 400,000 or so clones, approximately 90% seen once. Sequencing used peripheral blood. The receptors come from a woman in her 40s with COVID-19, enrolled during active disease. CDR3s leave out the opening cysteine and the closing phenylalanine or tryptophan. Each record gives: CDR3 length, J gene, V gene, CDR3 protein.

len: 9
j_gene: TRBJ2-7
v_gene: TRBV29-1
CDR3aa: SVPLGREQY

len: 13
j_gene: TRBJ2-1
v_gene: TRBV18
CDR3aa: ASSPRTGYRNEQF

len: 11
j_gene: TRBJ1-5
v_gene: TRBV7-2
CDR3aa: ASSLDSGQPQH

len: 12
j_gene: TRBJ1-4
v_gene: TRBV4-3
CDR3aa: ASSQEWSGEKLF

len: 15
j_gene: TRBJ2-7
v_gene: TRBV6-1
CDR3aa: ASSEVRADRGSYEQY

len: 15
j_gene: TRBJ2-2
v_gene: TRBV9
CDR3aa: ASSVGPQGANTGELF

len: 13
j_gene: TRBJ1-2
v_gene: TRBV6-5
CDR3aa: ASSSPGQGVYGYT

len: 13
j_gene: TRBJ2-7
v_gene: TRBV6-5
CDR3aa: ASSREGAPSYEQY

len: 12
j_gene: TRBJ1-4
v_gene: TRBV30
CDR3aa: AWAGTGGGEKLF

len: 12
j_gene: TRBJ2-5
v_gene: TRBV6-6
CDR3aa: ASSTGTEKETQY

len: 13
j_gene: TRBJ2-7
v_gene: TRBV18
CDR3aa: ASSPGLAGEEEQY

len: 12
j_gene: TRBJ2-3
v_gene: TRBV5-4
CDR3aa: ASSSSGATDTQY

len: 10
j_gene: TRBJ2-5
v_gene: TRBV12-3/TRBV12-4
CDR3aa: ASSLVRETQY

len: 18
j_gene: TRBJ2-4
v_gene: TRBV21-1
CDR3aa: ASSKVNPLKGTAPKNIQY

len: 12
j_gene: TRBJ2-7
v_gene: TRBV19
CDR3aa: ASSMERNSYEQY

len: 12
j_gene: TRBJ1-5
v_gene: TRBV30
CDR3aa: AWSRGMGNQPQH

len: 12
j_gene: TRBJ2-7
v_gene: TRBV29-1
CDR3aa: SVETRTGGLEQY

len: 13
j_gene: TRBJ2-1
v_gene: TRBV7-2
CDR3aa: ASSSRRGPYNEQF

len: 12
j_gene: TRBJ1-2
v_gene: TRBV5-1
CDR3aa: ASSNQGADYGYT

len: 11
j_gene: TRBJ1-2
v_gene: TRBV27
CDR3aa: ASSLERGYGYT

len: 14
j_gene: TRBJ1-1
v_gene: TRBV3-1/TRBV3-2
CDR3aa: ASSQDRPGKDTEAF

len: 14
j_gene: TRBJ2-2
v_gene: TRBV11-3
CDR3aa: ASSPNRGLNTGELF

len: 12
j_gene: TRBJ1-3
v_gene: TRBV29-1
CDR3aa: SVEGGRSGNTIY